The 28 T cell receptor beta chains presented below share a single source sample, sequenced in a study of blood T cell repertoires in COVID-19 (TCRdb year 2020). Library generation was performed with the immunoSEQ multiplex PCR assay. TCRdb's version of the immuneACCESS table is confined to in-frame rearrangements and falls short of the full clone set. An unresolved V gene accounts for under half of the shortfall where checked; the remainder is of unknown origin. In all, the sample holds about 200,000 clones, and about 80% of those were seen once. 6.5% to 9.5% of the sample belongs to the ten largest clones. Material: PBMCs or T cells enriched from blood (not recorded which). These receptors came from a man in his forties who had recovered from COVID-19.

This rearrangement joins TRBV5-1 to TRBJ1-1; D remains ambiguous. The CDR3 length is 15 residues. CDR1 is SGHRS, CDR2 YFSETQ, per germline. V dropped 2 bases and J dropped 6 bases, with 17 bases sitting between them. CDR3 amino acids: CASSLLTIGGAEAFF. CDR3 DNA sequence: TGCGCCAGCAGCTTACTCACGATAGGAGGCGCTGAAGCTTTCTTT.

The V gene is TRBV9, the J gene TRBJ2-2; the match to TRBD1 covers 9 bases. CDR3 length equals 14 residues. V lost 3 bases and J lost 7; bases outside the gene matches: 4. Germline lookup yields CDR1 SGDLS and CDR2 YYNGEE. The CDR3 coding sequence is TGTGCCAGCAGCGCACAGGGGGCTGGCGGGGAGCTGTTTTTT. This gives the protein CASSAQGAGGELFF.

The rearrangement joins TRBV23-1 to TRBJ1-2, with 7 positions matching TRBD1. TRBV23-1 is designated an ORF whose function remains uncertain. After removal of 4 bases from V and 8 bases from J, the junction contained 16 bases not matched to a gene. The CDR3 runs 16 residues. CDR3 residues: CASSPPRHRGFGGYTF. The CDR3 region has the DNA TGCGCCAGCAGTCCCCCCAGGCACAGGGGTTTCGGGGGCTACACCTTC.

The V call is TRBV5-1, the J call TRBJ1-4; 8 bases map to TRBD1. There are 15 residues in the CDR3. V lost 4 bases to trimming and J lost 6 bases; unmatched junction nucleotides: 8. The germline V gene encodes CDR1 SGHRS and CDR2 YFSETQ. This CDR3 reads CASSRTDRAYEKLFF. The DNA of the CDR3 is TGCGCCAGCAGCCGAACGGACAGGGCTTATGAAAAACTGTTTTTT.

The chain couples TRBV2 to TRBJ1-6; possible D gene TRBD1, 5 bases. The CDR3 length is 13 residues. V was clipped by 6 bases and J by 8 bases, with 11 bases between them. From germline, CDR1 is SNHLY and CDR2 FYNNEI. The chain's CDR3 is CASREGFDSPLHF. CDR3 in DNA: TGTGCCAGCAGGGAGGGGTTCGATTCACCCCTCCACTTT.

The chain couples TRBV6-5 to TRBJ1-1; tentatively, D is TRBD1 (6 bases). CDR1 and CDR2 (germline): MNHEY, SVGAGI. The CDR3 spans 16 residues. The ends were cut back, 2 bases at V and 4 bases at J, with 17 bases in the middle. CDR3 nucleotide sequence: TGTGCCAGCAGTTACGATCAGGGGAGGGGTACCACTGAAGCTTTCTTT. Translated, it gives CASSYDQGRGTTEAFF.

The chain is built from TRBV29-1 and TRBJ2-7, with 8 bases identical to TRBD1. The CDR3 consists of 13 residues. The V gene end was trimmed by 7 bases and the J gene end by 2 bases; junction bases not matched to a gene: 7. Germline V gene data show CDR1 as SQVTM and CDR2 as ANQGSEA. In DNA, the CDR3 is TGCAGCGCAGCGACAGGGGCCACCTACGAGCAGTACTTC. Protein product: CSAATGATYEQYF.

In its sample, this clone was seen once. The genes are TRBV3-1 (or the pseudogene TRBV3-2) and TRBJ1-3; TRBD1 might be the D (5 bases). Germline CDR1 and CDR2: LGHDT and YNNKEL (reference sequence). The CDR3 has 12 residues. The V and J ends lost 4 bases and 9 bases respectively, with 10 bases between them. For the CDR3, the DNA is TGTGCCAGCAGCCCTACCGGGGGCACCATATATTTT. This gives the protein CASSPTGGTIYF.

The genes are TRBV5-4 and TRBJ1-1, with 8 bases identical to TRBD1. Germline V gives CDR1 SGHNT, CDR2 YYREEE (reference sequence). The J segment lost 3 bases and the V segment lost 0 bases, leaving 1 base of the junction unmatched. There are 14 residues in the CDR3. The CDR3 coding sequence is TGTGCCAGCAGCTTGGGGGGACAGGACACTGAAGCTTTCTTT. Protein: CASSLGGQDTEAFF.

This chain's CDR3 is CASSRSVRDSNNYGYTF. The CDR3 DNA follows: TGTGCCAGCTCAAGATCTGTCCGGGACAGCAACAACTATGGCTACACCTTC. The chain joins TRBV18 to TRBJ1-2, with TRBD1 matching over 7 bases. The CDR3 has 17 residues. Germline CDR1 reads KGHSH; CDR2 reads LQKENI. J was trimmed by 2 bases and V by 5 bases; bases with no gene match: 14.

CDR3 sequence: CASSEADGQDYEQYF. In DNA form, the CDR3 reads TGTGCCAGCAGTGAAGCGGATGGACAGGACTACGAGCAGTACTTC. The chain joins TRBV6-1 to TRBJ2-7; TRBD1 matches at 7 bases. V lost 0 bases to trimming and J lost 3 bases; unmatched junction nucleotides: 5. The CDR3 totals 15 residues. Per the germline V gene, CDR1 is MNHNS and CDR2 is SASEGT.

J is TRBJ1-6 and V is TRBV23-1; D remains ambiguous. TRBV23-1 is an ORF for which the function is uncertain. Deletions cut 0 bases from V and 8 bases from J, with 17 bases between. The CDR3 is 17 residues long. The DNA for the CDR3 is TGCGCCAGCAGTCAATCGTTTTGGCAGGCATATTATTCACCCCTCCACTTT. The encoded protein is CASSQSFWQAYYSPLHF.

This chain links TRBV5-5 with TRBJ2-2; possibly TRBD2 for D (7 bases). Germline-derived CDR1 and CDR2 are SGHKS and YYEKEE (reference sequence). The V end lost 2 bases, the J end lost 7 bases, and 12 bases lay between the germline ends. This CDR3 spans 14 amino acids. The CDR3 nucleotides are TGTGCCAGCAGCTTCTACAGGGAGGGCGGGGAGCTGTTTTTT. Its translation is CASSFYREGGELFF.

The chain recombines TRBV19 with TRBJ2-1; 11 nucleotides agree with TRBD1. The CDR3 has 15 amino acids. CDR1 and CDR2 from the germline V gene are LNHDA and SQIVND (reference sequence). J gave up 7 bases and V 6 bases, and 8 bases lay outside the gene matches. Here the CDR3 reads CASSTGTGGGNEQFF. The CDR3 DNA follows: TGTGCCAGTAGCACCGGGACAGGGGGTGGGAATGAGCAGTTCTTC.

The rearrangement uses TRBV11-2 and TRBJ2-7; weak D call: TRBD1 (5 bases). The length of the CDR3 is 13 residues. V gave up 0 bases and J gave up 5 bases, with 8 bases separating them. Germline CDR1 is SGHAT and CDR2 is FQNNGV. CDR3 coding DNA: TGTGCCAGCAGCTTAGACAGGGCCAACGAGCAGTACTTC. Residues: CASSLDRANEQYF.

V usage is TRBV5-1 and J usage is TRBJ2-3; 13 bases agree with TRBD2. The CDR3 covers 16 residues. Germline CDR1 and CDR2: SGHRS and YFSETQ. After removal of 4 bases from V and 8 bases from J, the junction contained 10 bases not matched to a gene. The CDR3 DNA reads as TGCGCCAGCAGCACCGGACTAGCGGGGGCACTGGGTACGCAGTATTTT. Translation gives CASSTGLAGALGTQYF.

The chain couples TRBV7-2 to TRBJ2-1; tentatively, D is TRBD2 (6 bases). This CDR3 contains 17 residues. The V gene lost 3 bases and the J gene lost 0 bases, with 15 bases spanning the gap. Germline CDR1 reads SGHTA; CDR2 reads FQGNSA. The CDR3 DNA is TGTGCCAGCAGCTTTTATATCGGGGGAAGCTCCTACAATGAGCAGTTCTTC. Protein sequence: CASSFYIGGSSYNEQFF.

This clone has only one observation. V gene TRBV19 combines with J gene TRBJ1-2; D may be TRBD1 (6 bases). Germline V gene data show CDR1 as LNHDA and CDR2 as SQIVND (reference sequence). Deletions cut 3 bases from V and 2 bases from J, with 16 bases between. The CDR3 runs to 16 residues. The CDR3 DNA reads as TGTGCCAGTAGTATTTTATTCTCCGGACAGAACTATGGCTACACCTTC. Translated: CASSILFSGQNYGYTF.

The chain joins TRBV4-2 to TRBJ1-2; 9 nucleotides match TRBD1. Trimming removed 0 bases from V and 5 bases from J; junction bases left unmatched: 7. Germline CDR1 LGHNA, CDR2 YNFKEQ. The CDR3 spans 16 residues. The CDR3 DNA follows: TGTGCCAGCAGCCAAGATGTGGGGACAGGGCCTTATGGCTACACCTTC. Its translation is CASSQDVGTGPYGYTF.

CDR3 nucleotides: TGTGCCAGTAGCCTCAACTTGGACACTGAAGCTTTCTTT. Translating it yields CASSLNLDTEAFF. The J gene is TRBJ1-1, the V gene TRBV19; D remains ambiguous. The CDR3 runs 13 residues. The germline V gene has CDR1 LNHDA and CDR2 SQIVND (reference sequence). The V gene lost 6 bases and the J gene lost 3 bases, with 11 bases spanning the gap. Variable domain in full (rest from reference TRBV19 and TRBJ1-1): DGGITQSPKYLFRKEGQNVTLSCEQNLNHDAMYWYRQDPGQGLRLIYYSQIVNDFQKGDIAEGYSVSREKKESFPLTVTSAQKNPTAFYLCASSLNLDTEAFFGQGTRLTVV.

The chain recombines TRBV10-3 with TRBJ1-2, with D possibly being TRBD1 (6 bases). Trimming took off 0 bases at V and 7 bases at J, with 6 bases between the two ends. Germline-derived CDR1 and CDR2 are ENHRY and SYGVKD. This CDR3 is 12 amino acids long. CDR3 sequence (DNA): TGTGCCATCAGTGAGTCAGGGGGTGGCTACACCTTC. Its protein is CAISESGGGYTF.

V is TRBV2 and J is TRBJ1-5; tentatively, D is TRBD1 (5 bases). V was shortened by 4 bases and J by 3 bases, with 13 bases between the two germline ends. Germline V gene data show CDR1 as SNHLY and CDR2 as FYNNEI. The CDR3 loop spans 15 amino acids. CDR3 protein: CASSAGWGFNQPQHF. In DNA, the CDR3 is TGTGCCAGCAGTGCCGGCTGGGGCTTCAATCAGCCCCAGCATTTT.

The J gene is TRBJ1-6, the V gene TRBV28; D might be TRBD1 (6 bases). Germline CDR1 MDHEN, CDR2 SYDVKM. CDR3 size: 15 residues. V dropped 6 bases and J dropped 13 bases, with 22 bases sitting between them. This CDR3 is CASRTRDTSRGPLHF. CDR3 nucleotide sequence: TGTGCCAGCAGGACCCGGGACACCTCCCGGGGTCCCCTCCACTTT.

The rearrangement links TRBV5-1 to TRBJ2-7, with D tentatively TRBD1 (7 bases). This CDR3 has 15 amino acids. Germline CDR1 reads SGHRS; CDR2 reads YFSETQ. Deletions cut 4 bases from V and 2 bases from J, with 16 bases between. The CDR3 DNA is TGCGCCAGCAGCGTCCAGGGGGGATCGACCTACGAGCAGTACTTC. Encoded protein: CASSVQGGSTYEQYF.

This clone was counted once. The chain links TRBV5-8 to TRBJ1-1, with a tentative D call TRBD1 (6 bases). With 1 base removed from V and 1 base from J, the gap between germline ends came to 14 bases. In germline, CDR1 is SGHTS, CDR2 YDEGEE. The CDR3 length is 16 residues. In DNA, the CDR3 is TGTGCCAGCAGCTTGAAAATGGACAGCGCGAACACTGAAGCTTTCTTT. Residues: CASSLKMDSANTEAFF.

In its sample, this clone was seen a few times. The rearrangement joins TRBV5-1 to TRBJ2-7; tentatively, D is TRBD1 (6 bases). The V and J ends lost 7 bases and 7 bases respectively, with 12 bases between them. The CDR3 runs to 11 residues. The germline gives CDR1 SGHRS, CDR2 YFSETQ. This CDR3 is CASAGAQEQYF. In DNA form, the CDR3 reads TGCGCCAGCGCAGGGGCCCAAGAGCAGTACTTC. The full variable domain, with the rest looked up from reference TRBV5-1 and TRBJ2-7, is KAGVTQTPRYLIKTRGQQVTLSCSPISGHRSVSWYQQTPGQGLQFLFEYFSETQRNKGNFPGRFSGRQFSNSRSEMNVSTLELGDSALYLCASAGAQEQYFGPGTRLTVT.

V is TRBV6-4 and J is TRBJ1-2; 7 nucleotides line up with TRBD1. The CDR3 contains 15 residues. The germline V gene encodes CDR1 MRHNA and CDR2 SNTAGT. The trim removed 3 bases at V and 4 bases at J, leaving 8 bases unmatched. The CDR3 DNA reads TGTGCCAGCAGTGAGAGTACCGGGACAGCCTATGGCTACACCTTC. It specifies CASSESTGTAYGYTF.

This chain joins TRBV6-2 or TRBV6-3 and TRBJ1-1; 8 bases map to TRBD1. Germline lookup yields CDR1 MNHEY and CDR2 SVGEGT. J was trimmed by 3 bases and V by 5 bases; bases with no gene match: 2. CDR3 length equals 13 residues. CDR3 amino acids: CASSLQGDTEAFF. The CDR3, as DNA: TGTGCCAGCAGTCTACAGGGGGACACTGAAGCTTTCTTT.